The present entry profiles one T cell receptor beta chain with its context. The time point denotes: after neoadjuvant nivolumab, at surgical resection. The method was immunoSEQ multiplex PCR; TCRdb's version includes in-frame clones alone and lacks a portion of them. This sample carries roughly 25,000 clones, about 27% of them seen once, and the ten largest clones take more than 15%. The sample is drawn from a study of neoadjuvant anti-PD-1 for oral cavity cancer. V gave up 3 bases and J gave up 0 bases, with 8 bases separating them. CDR3 size: 14 residues. Germline assignment: CDR1 KGHSH and CDR2 LQKENI.

The genes are TRBV18 and TRBJ2-5; the D gene could be TRBD1 or TRBD2 (5 bases each). The sequence derives from a person between 40 and 80 years old with oral cavity squamous cell carcinoma. Sequenced material: tumor tissue, taken after nivolumab (anti-PD-1) treatment. CDR3 nucleotide sequence: TGTGCCAGCTCACCTTGGGGGAACCAAGAGACCCAGTACTTC. It specifies CASSPWGNQETQYF. The variable domain in full, with the rest retrieved from reference TRBV18 and TRBJ2-5, is NAGVMQNPRHLVRRRGQEARLRCSPMKGHSHVYWYRQLPEEGLKFMVYLQKENIIDESGMPKERFSAEFPKEGPSILRIQQVVRGDSAAYFCASSPWGNQETQYFGPGTRLLVL.